A selection of T cell receptor beta chains follows, all from one sample in a study of blood T cell repertoires in COVID-19. TCRdb's table, derived via immunoSEQ multiplex PCR, lists solely in-frame clones and lacks some. The top ten hold more than 4% of the sample, which has over 350,000 clones, around 89% seen once. The sample consisted of peripheral blood. These receptors all stem from a woman aged 25-40 years with acute or convalescent COVID-19. Each CDR3 is given with its conserved first and last residue. A D gene is named only where the DNA matches it firmly. The listing skips clone size in some rows; elsewhere it reads once, few, many or a size class.

TRBV4-2	few	.	TRBJ1-1	CASSHRPLRQVDTEAFF	TGTGCCAGCAGCCACCGCCCGTTGCGACAGGTGGACACTGAAGCTTTCTTT
TRBV5-4	.	.	TRBJ2-7	CASSSPGLPSDF	TGTGCCAGCAGCTCGCCGGGACTCCCGAGTGACTTC
TRBV11-3	.	.	TRBJ2-1	CASSHGNEQFF	TGTGCCAGCAGCCACGGCAATGAGCAGTTCTTC
TRBV19	.	.	TRBJ1-5	CASSSRQIPNQPQHF	TGTGCCAGTAGTTCACGACAGATACCTAATCAGCCCCAGCATTTT
TRBV9	once	.	TRBJ1-1	CASSVAGVHTNTEAFF	TGTGCCAGCAGCGTAGCAGGTGTACACACGAACACTGAAGCTTTCTTT
TRBV11-2	.	.	TRBJ2-3	CASNLPHGHPSTDTQYF	TGTGCCAGCAACCTGCCACACGGACACCCCAGCACAGATACGCAGTATTTT
TRBV20-1	.	TRBD2	TRBJ2-7	CSARLAREQYF	TGCAGTGCTCGACTAGCACGCGAGCAGTACTTC
TRBV7-8	.	.	TRBJ1-1	CASSLIRGGNTEAFF	TGTGCCAGCAGCTTAATTCGGGGAGGGAACACTGAAGCTTTCTTT
TRBV5-1	.	TRBD1	TRBJ1-2	CASSLDRDRGSRGYTF	TGCGCCAGCAGCTTAGACCGGGACAGGGGTTCTCGAGGCTACACCTTC
TRBV7-8	.	.	TRBJ1-6	CASSAHSGLSYNSPLHF	TGTGCCAGCAGCGCACATTCAGGGCTCTCCTATAATTCACCCCTCCACTTT
TRBV11-1	.	.	TRBJ2-7	CASSFGLGTGEYF	.
TRBV15	.	.	TRBJ1-5	CATSKRDIRGNQPQHF	TGTGCCACCAGTAAGCGGGACATTCGGGGCAATCAGCCCCAGCATTTT
TRBV6-2/TRBV6-3	.	TRBD1	TRBJ2-2	CASSRDRDTGELFF	TGTGCCAGCAGCCGGGACAGAGACACCGGGGAGCTGTTTTTT
TRBV27	.	.	TRBJ1-5	CASSLRAGSNQPQHF	TGTGCCAGCAGTTTAAGGGCAGGGAGCAATCAGCCCCAGCATTTT
TRBV30	.	TRBD1	TRBJ2-1	CAWSMAGGLDEQFF	TGTGCCTGGAGTATGGCAGGGGGATTAGATGAGCAGTTCTTC
TRBV14	.	TRBD1	TRBJ2-2	CASKRTGGSTGELFF	TGTGCCAGCAAGAGGACAGGGGGCAGCACCGGGGAGCTGTTTTTT
TRBV9	.	.	TRBJ1-3	CASSVGQGSGNTIYF	TGTGCCAGCAGCGTAGGGCAGGGATCCGGAAACACCATATATTTT